The 8 T cell receptor beta chains given below trace back to one sample, sequenced in a study of blood T cell repertoires in COVID-19. Measured with immunoSEQ multiplex PCR; TCRdb has only the in-frame clones, and not every one. Of more than 300,000 clones in the sample, more than 85% were seen once. Source material: PBMCs or T cells enriched from blood (not recorded which). The source is a woman aged 25 to 39 who had recovered from COVID-19.

The chain employs TRBV28 and TRBJ1-2; TRBD1 aligns across 8 bases. Unmatched junction bases numbered 6, after V lost 2 bases and J lost 4 bases. Germline V gene lookup returns CDR1 MDHEN and CDR2 SYDVKM. The CDR3 contains 15 residues. CDR3 sequence reads: CASSLSYRGGYGYTF. CDR3 DNA: TGTGCCAGCAGTTTAAGCTACAGGGGGGGCTATGGCTACACCTTC.

This sequence joins TRBV5-1 and TRBJ2-3; 11 nucleotides match TRBD2. Germline-derived CDR1 and CDR2 are SGHRS and YFSETQ. J was trimmed by 2 bases and V by 2 bases; bases with no gene match: 1. There are 15 residues in the CDR3. DNA for the CDR3: TGCGCCAGCAGCTTTAGCGGGGGGGCCACAGATACGCAGTATTTT. Translated, it gives CASSFSGGATDTQYF. The variable domain in full, completed from reference TRBV5-1 and TRBJ2-3, reads KAGVTQTPRYLIKTRGQQVTLSCSPISGHRSVSWYQQTPGQGLQFLFEYFSETQRNKGNFPGRFSGRQFSNSRSEMNVSTLELGDSALYLCASSFSGGATDTQYFGPGTRLTVL.

The V gene is TRBV12-3 or TRBV12-4, the J gene TRBJ1-2; a weak D match, TRBD1 (5 bases). This CDR3 contains 13 residues. Trimming removed 3 bases from V and 4 bases from J, with 9 bases in between. CDR3 nucleotides: TGTGCCAGCAGTTTTACAGGCACCTATGGCTACACCTTC. It codes for CASSFTGTYGYTF.

The chain recombines TRBV6-5 with TRBJ2-7; a weak D match, TRBD1 (6 bases). Trimming removed 0 bases at V and 2 bases at J, with 14 bases between. The CDR3 is made up of 16 amino acids. Looked up from germline, CDR1 is MNHEY and CDR2 is SVGAGI. This CDR3 is CASSYSGARTTYEQYF. The CDR3 nucleotides are TGTGCCAGCAGTTACTCGGGGGCACGAACAACCTACGAGCAGTACTTC.

This clone was observed a single time. The J gene is TRBJ1-3, the V gene TRBV21-1. TRBV21-1 is a documented pseudogene. CDR3 length equals 13 residues. The CDR3 here is CASGGSSGNTIYF. In DNA form, the CDR3 reads TGTGCCAGCGGGGGGAGCTCTGGAAACACCATATATTTT.

As regards this clone: Germline is not matched at one junction end, which may reflect a read error. J is TRBJ2-5 and V is TRBV7-7; a weak D match, TRBD1 (8 bases). Germline loops: CDR1 SSHAT, CDR2 FNYEAQ (reference sequence). The CDR3 is 14 residues long. CDR3: CASSAGQGGETQYF. The CDR3 coding sequence is TGTGCTAGCAGCGCAGGACAGGGAGGGGAGACCCAGTACTTC.

This chain joins TRBV28 and TRBJ1-5; weak D call: TRBD1 (6 bases). V lost 7 bases and J 7 bases, leaving 11 bases between the germline ends. The CDR3 totals 12 residues. Germline V gives CDR1 MDHEN, CDR2 SYDVKM. For the CDR3, the DNA is TGTGCCAGCACCACAGGGCTGCAGCCCCAGCATTTT. Its translation: CASTTGLQPQHF.

The chain is built from TRBV4-3 and TRBJ1-2; 8 bases map to TRBD1. V dropped 6 bases and J dropped 5; count of bases not matched to a gene: 11. The CDR3 consists of 15 residues. Germline-derived CDR1 and CDR2 are LGHNA and YSLEER. The CDR3 DNA is TGCGCCAGCAGTCCGACAGGGGCCTACCCGTATGGCTACACCTTC. As protein: CASSPTGAYPYGYTF.